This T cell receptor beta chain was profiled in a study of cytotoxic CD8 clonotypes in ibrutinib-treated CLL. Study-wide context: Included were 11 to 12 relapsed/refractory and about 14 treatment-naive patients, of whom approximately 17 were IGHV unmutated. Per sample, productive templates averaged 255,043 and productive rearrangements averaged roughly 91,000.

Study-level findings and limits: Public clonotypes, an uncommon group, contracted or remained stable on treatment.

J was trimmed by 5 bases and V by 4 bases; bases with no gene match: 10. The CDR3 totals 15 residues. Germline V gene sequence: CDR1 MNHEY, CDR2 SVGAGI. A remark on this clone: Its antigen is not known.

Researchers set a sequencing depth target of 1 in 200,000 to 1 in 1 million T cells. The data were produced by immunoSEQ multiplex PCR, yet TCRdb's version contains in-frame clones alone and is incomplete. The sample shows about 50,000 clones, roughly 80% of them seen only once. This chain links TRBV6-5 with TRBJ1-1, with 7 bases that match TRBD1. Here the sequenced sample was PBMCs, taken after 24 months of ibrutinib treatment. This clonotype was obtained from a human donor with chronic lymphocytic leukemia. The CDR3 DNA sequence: TGTGCCAGCAGTTCCCCAGGGGGGACGAGGACTGAAGCTTTCTTT. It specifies CASSSPGGTRTEAFF.